The next 8 T cell receptor beta chains were all read from a single sample in a study of spatial heterogeneity in lung cancer. TCRdb independently ran MiXCR on the 5' RACE reads; one entry per CDR3 protein. This sample has some 100,000 distinct CDR3 sequences, with approximately 8.6% found just once. This sample's time point: sample taken at primary tumor resection. Unsorted whole RNA samples from tumor, nontumor lung or frozen PBMC were sequenced. The sequencing used PBMCs, collected at surgery. The receptors originated from a male donor with early-stage non-small cell lung cancer.

This clonotype was detected a few times. The CDR3 DNA reads TGTGCCAGCAGCGCCCTGACGGCCAACTATGGCTACACCTTC. Translating gives CASSALTANYGYTF. The chain uses TRBV9 and TRBJ1-2, with D uncertain. This CDR3 comprises 14 residues. Trimming pared 3 bases from V and 2 bases from J, leaving 11 bases between. Germline CDR1 and CDR2: SGDLS and YYNGEE.

The J gene is TRBJ2-3, the V gene TRBV5-1; D remains ambiguous. CDR1 is SGHRS, CDR2 YFSETQ, per germline. CDR3 length equals 16 residues. V lost 3 bases and J 3 bases, leaving 17 bases between the germline ends. The chain's CDR3 is CASSSFDTVGTDTQYF. The CDR3 DNA follows: TGCGCCAGCAGCTCATTTGACACGGTGGGAACAGATACGCAGTATTTT.

The chain combines TRBV6-4 with TRBJ1-6; D gene ambiguous. The CDR3 sequence is 13 residues long. V was cut by 5 bases and J by 7 bases, with 9 bases left in between. Germline loops: CDR1 MRHNA, CDR2 SNTAGT. The CDR3 protein is CASSPEVNSPLHF. DNA of the CDR3: TGTGCCAGCAGTCCCGAAGTAAATTCACCCCTCCACTTT.

This clonotype turned up a few times. This chain joins TRBV7-9 and TRBJ1-6, with D maybe TRBD1 (5 bases). V was pared by 3 bases and J by 8 bases, with 8 bases between. This CDR3 comprises 13 residues. CDR1 is SEHNR, CDR2 FQNEAQ, per germline (reference sequence). The CDR3, as DNA: TGTGCCAGCAGCTTCGGGGGGGATTCACCCCTCCACTTT. Protein: CASSFGGDSPLHF.

The chain uses TRBV20-1 and TRBJ2-7, with D maybe TRBD2 (7 bases). The germline CDR1 and CDR2 sequences are DFQATT and SNEGSKA (reference sequence). V lost 5 bases to trimming and J lost 6 bases, with 11 bases between them. CDR3 length equals 11 residues. CDR3 in DNA: TGCAGTGCTCAGAGGGGGGGCGAGCAGTACTTC. Translated: CSAQRGGEQYF.

This clonotype showed up many times. The chain combines TRBV19 with TRBJ2-3, with TRBD1 matching 7 bases. Germline V CDR1 and CDR2: LNHDA, SQIVND (reference sequence). This CDR3 comprises 15 residues. Trimming cost V 6 bases and J 0 bases; bases outside gene matches: 6. CDR3 sequence (DNA): TGTGCCAGTAGGCCCGGGACAGCTAGCACAGATACGCAGTATTTT. Translated: CASRPGTASTDTQYF. Full variable domain (remainder filled in from reference TRBV19 and TRBJ2-3): DGGITQSPKYLFRKEGQNVTLSCEQNLNHDAMYWYRQDPGQGLRLIYYSQIVNDFQKGDIAEGYSVSREKKESFPLTVTSAQKNPTAFYLCASRPGTASTDTQYFGPGTRLTVL.

The chain is built from TRBV5-1 and TRBJ2-7; TRBD1 or TRBD2 may be the D gene (5 bases each). Germline V gene data show CDR1 as SGHRS and CDR2 as YFSETQ. CDR3 length equals 14 residues. The V end lost 0 bases, the J end lost 2 bases, and 9 bases lay between the germline ends. The CDR3 bases are TGCGCCAGCAGCTTGGTGCCGGGGCCCTACGAGCAGTACTTC. It translates to CASSLVPGPYEQYF.

The DNA for the CDR3 is TGTGCCAGTGGCGGGATGCCAACCTACGAGCAGTACTTC. Translation gives CASGGMPTYEQYF. The V gene is TRBV28, the J gene TRBJ2-7; weak D call: TRBD2 (6 bases). This CDR3 has 13 residues. Trimming removed 9 bases at V and 2 bases at J, with 14 bases between. CDR1 is MDHEN, CDR2 SYDVKM, per germline.